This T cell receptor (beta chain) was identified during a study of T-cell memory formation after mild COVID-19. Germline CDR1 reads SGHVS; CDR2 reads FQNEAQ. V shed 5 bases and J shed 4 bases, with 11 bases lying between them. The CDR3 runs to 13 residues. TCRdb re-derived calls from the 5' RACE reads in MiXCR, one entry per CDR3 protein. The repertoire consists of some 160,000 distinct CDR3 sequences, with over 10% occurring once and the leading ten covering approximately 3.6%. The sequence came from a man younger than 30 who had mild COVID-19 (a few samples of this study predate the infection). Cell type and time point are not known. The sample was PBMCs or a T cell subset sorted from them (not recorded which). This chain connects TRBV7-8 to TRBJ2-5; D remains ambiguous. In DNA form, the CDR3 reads TGTGCCAGCAGCCGCTCGGTAGCAGAGACCCAGTACTTC. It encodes CASSRSVAETQYF.